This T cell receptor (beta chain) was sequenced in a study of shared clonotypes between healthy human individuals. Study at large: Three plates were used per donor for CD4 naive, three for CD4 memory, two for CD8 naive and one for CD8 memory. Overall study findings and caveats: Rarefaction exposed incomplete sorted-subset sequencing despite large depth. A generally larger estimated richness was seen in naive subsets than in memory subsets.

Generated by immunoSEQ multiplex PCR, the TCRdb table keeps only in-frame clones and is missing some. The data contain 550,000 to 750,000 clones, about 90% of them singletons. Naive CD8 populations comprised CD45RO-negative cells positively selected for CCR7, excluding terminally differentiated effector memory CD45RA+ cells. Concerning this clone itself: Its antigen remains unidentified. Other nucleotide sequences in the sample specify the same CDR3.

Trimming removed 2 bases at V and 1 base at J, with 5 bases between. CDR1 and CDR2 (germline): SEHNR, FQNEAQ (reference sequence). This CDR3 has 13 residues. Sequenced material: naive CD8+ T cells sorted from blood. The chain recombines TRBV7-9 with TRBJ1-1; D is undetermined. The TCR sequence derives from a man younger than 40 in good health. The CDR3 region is CASSLPGNTEAFF. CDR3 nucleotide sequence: TGTGCCAGCAGCTTACCTGGGAACACTGAAGCTTTCTTT.